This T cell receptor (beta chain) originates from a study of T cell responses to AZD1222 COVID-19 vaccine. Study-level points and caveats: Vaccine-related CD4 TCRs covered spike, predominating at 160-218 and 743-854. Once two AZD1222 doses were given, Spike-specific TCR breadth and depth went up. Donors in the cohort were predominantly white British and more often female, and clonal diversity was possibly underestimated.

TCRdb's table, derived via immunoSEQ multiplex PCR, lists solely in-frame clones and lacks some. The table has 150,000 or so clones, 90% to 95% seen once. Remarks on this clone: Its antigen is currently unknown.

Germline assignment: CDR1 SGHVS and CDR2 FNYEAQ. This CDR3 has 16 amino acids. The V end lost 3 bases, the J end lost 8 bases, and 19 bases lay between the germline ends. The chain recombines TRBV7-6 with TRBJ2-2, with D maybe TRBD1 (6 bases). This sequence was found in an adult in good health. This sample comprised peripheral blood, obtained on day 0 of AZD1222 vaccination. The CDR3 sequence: CASSLRTATTNGELFF. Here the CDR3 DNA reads TGTGCCAGCAGCTTGCGGACAGCAACTACGAATGGGGAGCTGTTTTTT.